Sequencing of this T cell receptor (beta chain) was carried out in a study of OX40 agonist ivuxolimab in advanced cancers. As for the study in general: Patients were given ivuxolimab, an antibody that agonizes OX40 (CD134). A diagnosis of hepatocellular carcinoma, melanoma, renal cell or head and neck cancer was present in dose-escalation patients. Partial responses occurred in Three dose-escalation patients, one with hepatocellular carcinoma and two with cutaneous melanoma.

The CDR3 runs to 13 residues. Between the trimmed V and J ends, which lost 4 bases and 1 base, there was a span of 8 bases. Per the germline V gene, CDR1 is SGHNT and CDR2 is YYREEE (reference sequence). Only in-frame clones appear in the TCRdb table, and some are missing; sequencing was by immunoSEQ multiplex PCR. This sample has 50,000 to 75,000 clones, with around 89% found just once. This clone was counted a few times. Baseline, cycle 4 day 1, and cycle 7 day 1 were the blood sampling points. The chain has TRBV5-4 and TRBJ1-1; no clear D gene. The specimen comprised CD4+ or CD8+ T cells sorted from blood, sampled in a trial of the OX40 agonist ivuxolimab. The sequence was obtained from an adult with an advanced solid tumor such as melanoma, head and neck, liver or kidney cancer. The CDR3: CASSLTGNTEAFF. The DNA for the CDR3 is TGTGCCAGCAGCCTGACGGGGAACACTGAAGCTTTCTTT.